A selection of T cell receptor beta chains follows, all from one sample in a study of T cell repertoires in cytomegalovirus infection. TCRdb analysed the reads with MiXCR anew, one entry per CDR3 protein. The table lists a few hundred thousand distinct CDR3 sequences, roughly 13% of them singletons, with 8.8% in the top ten. The material sequenced was PBMCs. The receptors shown here come from a human donor in good health (CMV status not recorded). Some clones in this sample may be carry-over from other donors' samples. Both conserved end residues are part of each CDR3. Fields, in order: V gene, J gene, clone size, CDR3 protein. Rows give clone size only sometimes, using once, few, many, or a class for an expanded clone.

>TRBV20-1|TRBJ1-3|few
CSARGSWGNTIYF
>TRBV6-1|TRBJ2-1|-
CATRRDNEQFF
>TRBV5-7|TRBJ1-1|few
CASSYLDSMNTEAFF
>TRBV20-1|TRBJ2-5|few
CSASPAGGETQYF
>TRBV13|TRBJ2-7|few
CASSLGVASGGYEQYF
>TRBV6-2/TRBV6-3|TRBJ1-5|few
CATQGATGGQPQHF
>TRBV2|TRBJ1-4|many
CASNLQGARQSELFF
>TRBV19|TRBJ1-5|few
CASSPRGGHGQPQHF
>TRBV7-3|TRBJ2-6|many
CASSSGANVLTF
>TRBV5-6|TRBJ2-2|-
CASSFRLSRDTGELFF
>TRBV12-3/TRBV12-4|TRBJ2-3|once
CASSRGVDTQYF
>TRBV5-5|TRBJ1-4|many
CASSLGQVGSSAKLFF
>TRBV10-3|TRBJ2-3|few
CAISGRGRMGPDTQYF
>TRBV7-6|TRBJ1-1|many
CASSLPIHGEMNTEAFF
>TRBV7-3|TRBJ2-6|-
CASSIGTGVGANVLTF
>TRBV7-9|TRBJ1-2|many
CASSLVGGAAGYGYTF
>TRBV7-8|TRBJ1-1|-
CASSRDRDRAFF
>TRBV20-1|TRBJ1-5|-
CSARSGAKPQHF
>TRBV7-2|TRBJ1-3|many
CASSPIGGNTIYF
>TRBV20-1|TRBJ2-2|-
CSARILAGGTGELFF
>TRBV7-2|TRBJ1-5|many
CASSLVGGNQPQHF
>TRBV20-1|TRBJ2-3|-
CSASGGTDTQYF
>TRBV15|TRBJ2-3|few
CATSREGTSDTQYF
>TRBV3-1|TRBJ2-5|few
CASSQELAGGPMPQETQYF
>TRBV7-9|TRBJ2-3|-
CASSSGLAGATDTQYF
>TRBV15|TRBJ1-3|many
CATSRVGTFSGNTIYF